What follows are 30 T cell receptor beta chains derived from one specimen sequenced in a study of regulatory T cells in long-lasting Graves disease. Time point meaning: persistent/refractory GD, antithyroid drugs over 5 years with positive TRAb. Scientists built the TCR library using RNA that was extracted from PBMCs. Building of the TCR beta libraries involved iRepertoire HTBI primers and Arm-PCR of CDR3 regions. TCRdb itself ran the multiplex PCR reads through MiXCR, one entry per CDR3 protein. The table includes roughly 300,000 distinct CDR3 sequences, around a fifth detected once. The specimen was peripheral blood mononuclear cells (PBMCs), collected when the disease was refractory, from a patient treated with antithyroid drugs. All receptors derive from a female donor with Graves disease.

Comment on this clonotype: This may stem from a read error, because a much larger clone lies one nucleotide away. The chain joins TRBV12-3 or TRBV12-4 to TRBJ1-6; tentatively, D is TRBD1 (6 bases). This CDR3 contains 15 residues. The CDR3 DNA reads as TGTGCCAGCAGTCTCGCAGGGGCGTATAATCCACCCCTCCACTTT. This sequence encodes CASSLAGAYNPPLHF.

This clonotype occurred many times. The rearrangement joins TRBV7-2 to TRBJ2-7, with a possible D match to TRBD2 (7 bases). CDR1 and CDR2 (germline): SGHTA, FQGNSA. V lost 7 bases and J 5 bases, leaving 24 bases between the germline ends. The CDR3 contains 16 residues. The CDR3 DNA is TGTGCCAGCACCCTGGCGGCGTCGGGGGGCGCGCACGAGCAGTACTTC. This gives the protein CASTLAASGGAHEQYF.

This clonotype has a handful of counts. Written as DNA, the CDR3 is TGTGCCAGCAGTTTAGAGGGGGGCAGTAGCAATCAGCCCCAGCATTTT. The encoded protein is CASSLEGGSSNQPQHF. This chain joins TRBV27 and TRBJ1-5; a weak D match, TRBD1 (6 bases). Deletions cut 2 bases from V and 0 bases from J, with 11 bases between. The germline CDR1 and CDR2 sequences are MNHEY and SMNVEV (reference sequence). The CDR3 is made up of 16 amino acids.

The chain couples TRBV27 to TRBJ2-3, with TRBD2 matching 9 bases. V was clipped by 6 bases and J by 4 bases; unmatched bases: 11. This CDR3 contains 16 residues. Germline CDR1 reads MNHEY; CDR2 reads SMNVEV (reference sequence). CDR3 in DNA: TGTGCCAGCAGCGTGCTAGCGGGGAGAGGGCCAGATACGCAGTATTTT. The encoded protein is CASSVLAGRGPDTQYF.

A single count supports this clonotype. The chain is built from TRBV30 and TRBJ2-7; maybe TRBD1 (6 bases). The CDR3 contains 16 residues. Deletions cut 0 bases from V and 1 base from J, with 16 bases between. Per germline, CDR1 GTSNPN and CDR2 SVGIG (reference sequence). The CDR3 coding sequence is TGTGCCTGGAGTGTAACCAAATCCGGACAGTCCTACGAGCAGTACTTC. It codes for CAWSVTKSGQSYEQYF.

The chain carries TRBV7-9 and TRBJ2-5; D is uncertain. The germline gives CDR1 SEHNR, CDR2 FQNEAQ (reference sequence). CDR3 length: 16 amino acids. V was pared by 5 bases and J by 4 bases, with 20 bases between. The CDR3 loop is CASSLDSWRTRETQYF. The CDR3 nucleotides read TGTGCCAGCAGCCTTGATAGTTGGCGGACCAGAGAGACCCAGTACTTC.

The V call is TRBV4-1, the J call TRBJ1-1; no reliable D call. The length of the CDR3 is 15 residues. The ends were cut back, 1 base at V and 0 bases at J, with 9 bases in the middle. Germline V gene lookup returns CDR1 MGHRA and CDR2 YSYEKL. CDR3 nucleotides: TGCGCCAGCAGCCAAGGCACCGGATTGAACACTGAAGCTTTCTTT. This codes for CASSQGTGLNTEAFF.

This clonotype was recorded many times. The chain has TRBV11-3 and TRBJ2-7, with D hard to call. The V gene's germline CDR1 is SGHNT and CDR2 YENEEA. The CDR3 totals 12 residues. The V end was cut by 0 bases, the J end by 7 bases, with 7 bases between. The CDR3 coding sequence is TGTGCCAGCAGCTTAGATCAGGTGGAGCAGTACTTC. Translated: CASSLDQVEQYF.

This rearrangement joins TRBV5-1 to TRBJ1-4; 8 nucleotides agree with TRBD1. This CDR3 is built from 15 residues. Germline trimming cut 5 bases from V and 3 bases from J; bases unmatched to any gene: 6. Germline V gives CDR1 SGHRS, CDR2 YFSETQ. CDR3 in DNA: TGCGCCAGCAGATCCTCAGGGGGCTCTAATGAAAAACTGTTTTTT. This gives the protein CASRSSGGSNEKLFF.

The chain combines TRBV5-6 with TRBJ2-7; weak D call: TRBD1 (6 bases). The germline CDR1 and CDR2 sequences are SGHDT and YYEEEE. The CDR3 length is 14 residues. V lost 2 bases to trimming and J lost 5 bases, with 14 bases between them. This CDR3 reads CASSFLQGEDEQYF. The CDR3 region has the DNA TGTGCCAGCAGCTTCTTACAGGGAGAAGACGAGCAGTACTTC.

The table lists this clonotype with a few counts. This rearrangement joins TRBV2 to TRBJ1-5; 7 bases match TRBD1. Per germline, CDR1 SNHLY and CDR2 FYNNEI. The CDR3 is 15 amino acids. V was clipped by 6 bases and J by 1 base; unmatched bases: 6. For the CDR3, the DNA is TGTGCCAGCAGCGCCCGACAGGGAAGCAATCAGCCCCAGCATTTT. The encoded protein is CASSARQGSNQPQHF.

This clonotype was seen ten or more times. The rearrangement uses TRBV19 and TRBJ1-1, with 8 bases that match TRBD1. This CDR3 is built from 14 residues. In germline, CDR1 is LNHDA, CDR2 SQIVND (reference sequence). The ends lost 9 bases at V and 1 base at J; junction bases unmatched: 7. CDR3 loop: CASRRDRGNTEAFF. For the CDR3, the DNA is TGTGCCAGCAGACGCGACAGGGGGAACACTGAAGCTTTCTTT.

This clonotype has ten or more counts. This chain links TRBV7-9 with TRBJ1-4; a possible D gene is TRBD1 (5 bases). CDR3 size: 14 residues. Germline V gene data show CDR1 as SEHNR and CDR2 as FQNEAQ (reference sequence). The ends were cut back, 5 bases at V and 5 bases at J, with 12 bases in the middle. The DNA of the CDR3 is TGTGCCAGCAGCCAGGGACTGATCAATGAAAAACTGTTTTTT. Protein: CASSQGLINEKLFF.

This clonotype was counted ten times or more. J is TRBJ2-7 and V is TRBV3-1; no clear D gene. Germline loops: CDR1 LGHDT, CDR2 YNNKEL (reference sequence). V lost 0 bases, J lost 7 bases, and 10 bases lay in between. This CDR3 region has 13 residues. The CDR3 loop is CASSQDLRGEQYF. In DNA, the CDR3 is TGTGCCAGCAGCCAAGATTTACGAGGTGAGCAGTACTTC.

The chain recombines TRBV3-1 with TRBJ1-6; D perhaps matches TRBD1 (5 bases). With 4 bases removed from V and 9 bases from J, the gap between germline ends came to 16 bases. This CDR3 contains 15 residues. Germline CDR1 LGHDT, CDR2 YNNKEL (reference sequence). The CDR3 coding sequence is TGTGCCAGCAGCCCCGGGGGGGGTGGGATTTCACCCCTCCACTTT. It specifies CASSPGGGGISPLHF.

This chain links TRBV7-6 with TRBJ2-2; 8 bases align to TRBD1. Trimming at V came to 4 bases and at J to 4 bases, leaving 5 bases not matched to a gene. CDR1 SGHVS and CDR2 FNYEAQ come from the germline V gene. The CDR3 has 15 amino acids. The chain's CDR3 is CASSYGQGSTGELFF. CDR3 in DNA: TGTGCCAGCAGCTATGGACAGGGCTCCACCGGGGAGCTGTTTTTT.

In its sample, this clonotype was seen many times. The V call is TRBV28, the J call TRBJ1-5, with D possibly matching TRBD1 (6 bases). V was pared by 6 bases and J by 3 bases, with 21 bases between. The CDR3 sequence is 17 residues long. Germline CDR1 is MDHEN and CDR2 is SYDVKM. The CDR3 region is CASRSPYRDTSNQPQHF. CDR3 bases: TGTGCCAGCAGATCCCCCTACAGGGATACATCCAATCAGCCCCAGCATTTT.

At least ten counts were recorded for this clonotype. The gene calls are TRBV28 and TRBJ2-7; 13 bases are shared with TRBD2. The J segment lost 3 bases and the V segment lost 5 bases, leaving 4 bases of the junction unmatched. CDR3 length equals 15 residues. CDR1 is MDHEN, CDR2 SYDVKM, per germline. Here the CDR3 DNA reads TGTGCCAGCAGTATCGGGACTAGCGGGGACTACGAGCAGTACTTC. It encodes CASSIGTSGDYEQYF.

The genes are TRBV2 and TRBJ2-3; D unclear. Trimming removed 1 base at V and 0 bases at J, with 11 bases between. The CDR3 length is 16 residues. Germline V gene lookup returns CDR1 SNHLY and CDR2 FYNNEI. The CDR3 DNA reads TGTGCCAGCAGTGAAGGCAGGACCCCTAGCACAGATACGCAGTATTTT. Encoded protein: CASSEGRTPSTDTQYF.

This clonotype was counted at least ten times. The genes are TRBV2 and TRBJ1-3; weak D call: TRBD1 (6 bases). The CDR3 consists of 14 residues. V was clipped by 7 bases and J by 2 bases, with 12 bases between them. From germline, CDR1 is SNHLY and CDR2 FYNNEI. CDR3 in amino acids: CASKVGGPGNTIYF. CDR3 bases: TGTGCCAGCAAGGTGGGGGGCCCTGGAAACACCATATATTTT.

This sequence joins TRBV3-1 and TRBJ2-5; the match to TRBD2 covers 8 bases. In germline, CDR1 is LGHDT, CDR2 YNNKEL (reference sequence). Germline trimming cut 0 bases from V and 5 bases from J; bases unmatched to any gene: 11. This CDR3 comprises 17 residues. In DNA, the CDR3 is TGTGCCAGCAGCCAAGATGGGGCGGGAGGCCAGGCGGAGACCCAGTACTTC. Residues: CASSQDGAGGQAETQYF.

This clonotype has a handful of counts. The CDR3 DNA sequence: TGTGCCAGTAGTACCCGACAGGACTATGGCTACACCTTC. Its protein is CASSTRQDYGYTF. The gene calls are TRBV19 and TRBJ1-2, with a weak D call TRBD1 (6 bases). The CDR3 is 13 residues long. V lost 4 bases and J lost 3, with 9 bases in between. Per germline, CDR1 LNHDA and CDR2 SQIVND (reference sequence). The complete variable domain, with remaining parts taken from reference TRBV19 and TRBJ1-2, reads DGGITQSPKYLFRKEGQNVTLSCEQNLNHDAMYWYRQDPGQGLRLIYYSQIVNDFQKGDIAEGYSVSREKKESFPLTVTSAQKNPTAFYLCASSTRQDYGYTFGSGTRLTVV.

This chain joins TRBV5-8 and TRBJ2-6, with 8 bases matching TRBD2. CDR3 length: 18 amino acids. V was clipped by 0 bases and J by 2 bases; unmatched bases: 7. Germline-derived CDR1 and CDR2 are SGHTS and YDEGEE. The CDR3 DNA is TGTGCCAGCAGCTTGGGCCACGGGAGGGCACCTGGGGCCAACGTCCTGACTTTC. Its protein product is CASSLGHGRAPGANVLTF.

This clonotype was seen a handful of times. V gene TRBV20-1 combines with J gene TRBJ2-1; TRBD1 is a possible D gene (5 bases). Trimming removed 5 bases from V and 8 bases from J, with 13 bases in between. Germline CDR1 is DFQATT and CDR2 is SNEGSKA (reference sequence). This CDR3 is built from 12 residues. Here the CDR3 reads CSAGVGLDEQFF. The CDR3 DNA follows: TGCAGTGCTGGGGTGGGGCTCGATGAGCAGTTCTTC.

This clonotype was seen at least ten times. This chain uses TRBV30 with TRBJ1-2, with a weak D call TRBD1 (5 bases). The V end was cut by 3 bases, the J end by 4 bases, with 18 bases between. The CDR3 is 15 amino acids. Germline V CDR1 and CDR2: GTSNPN, SVGIG (reference sequence). The CDR3, as DNA: TGTGCCTGGAGAAGTGGGGGGGGACGGGGCTATGGCTACACCTTC. As protein: CAWRSGGGRGYGYTF.

This clonotype was observed many times. The chain carries TRBV6-2 or TRBV6-3 and TRBJ2-5; 8 positions agree with TRBD2. This CDR3 has 13 residues. The V segment lost 6 bases and the J segment 3 bases; nucleotides outside the gene matches: 3. Per germline, CDR1 MNHEY and CDR2 SVGEGT. CDR3 in amino acids: CASRTGGEETQYF. The CDR3 region has the DNA TGTGCCAGCAGAACCGGGGGGGAAGAGACCCAGTACTTC.

The sample holds a few counts of this clonotype. The rearrangement joins TRBV18 to TRBJ2-5; D possibly corresponds to TRBD2 (5 bases). V shed 3 bases and J shed 4 bases, with 15 bases lying between them. Germline-derived CDR1 and CDR2 are KGHSH and LQKENI. This CDR3 has 15 amino acids. Here the CDR3 DNA reads TGTGCCAGCTCACCTCGGCGGGCAAGGCGAGAGACCCAGTACTTC. Its translation: CASSPRRARRETQYF.

This clonotype was observed many times. The chain couples TRBV3-1 to TRBJ1-6; D ambiguous. Per germline, CDR1 LGHDT and CDR2 YNNKEL (reference sequence). The V gene lost 2 bases and the J gene lost 6 bases, with 8 bases spanning the gap. The length of the CDR3 is 14 residues. Written as DNA, the CDR3 is TGTGCCAGCAGCCAACCGTTGAGTAATTCACCCCTCCACTTT. Translation: CASSQPLSNSPLHF.

This clonotype was recorded at least ten times. The rearrangement links TRBV6-1 to TRBJ2-5, with 8 bases matching TRBD1. The germline CDR1 and CDR2 sequences are MNHNS and SASEGT. J gave up 5 bases and V 5 bases, and 10 bases lay outside the gene matches. CDR3 length: 15 amino acids. Written as DNA, the CDR3 is TGTGCCAGCAGTCCAAGGACAGGGATAGGGGAGACCCAGTACTTC. Amino acids: CASSPRTGIGETQYF.

This clonotype was observed a handful of times. The chain combines TRBV9 with TRBJ1-1, with TRBD1 as a possible D gene (6 bases). Trimming removed 4 bases from V and 0 bases from J, with 10 bases in between. The CDR3 is 14 residues long. CDR1 and CDR2 from the germline V gene are SGDLS and YYNGEE. The CDR3 DNA reads as TGTGCCAGCAGCTCCACAGGGCTGAACACTGAAGCTTTCTTT. The encoded protein is CASSSTGLNTEAFF.